The present T cell receptor (beta chain) was sequenced within a study of regulatory T cells in long-lasting Graves disease. The study's findings and limits: Among the persistent patients, 2,741 public clonotypes were shared, more than the 850 to 1,000 shared among new patients.

The table lists this clonotype with many counts. The antigen remains unidentified. Both iRepertoire HTBI primers and Arm-PCR of CDR3 regions were used to build the TCR beta libraries. In the source study's methods: Samples revealed 62 TRBV and some 15 TRBJ segments. TCRdb recomputed calls from the multiplex PCR reads with MiXCR, one row per CDR3 protein. The V and J calls and clone size are TCRdb's, not the authors'. The sample has about 430,000 distinct CDR3 sequences; around a fifth are singletons. Trimming pared 6 bases from V and 3 bases from J, leaving 12 bases between. The germline CDR1 and CDR2 sequences are SNHLY and FYNNEI. This CDR3 comprises 13 residues. As for time point: persistent/refractory GD, antithyroid drugs over 5 years with positive TRAb. After RNA was extracted from PBMCs, the TCR library was made from it. Each of the patients was recruited from an endocrinology department situated in Xi'an, China.

The V and J genes are TRBV2 and TRBJ2-7; a weak D match, TRBD1 (5 bases). This receptor was taken from a female donor with Graves disease. The sequencing used peripheral blood mononuclear cells (PBMCs), collected when the disease was refractory, from a patient treated with antithyroid drugs. The CDR3 nucleotides are TGTGCCAGCAGGGCAGGGTCGCGCTACGAGCAGTACTTC. Translation gives CASRAGSRYEQYF.